Reported below is one T cell receptor (beta chain). The CDR3 runs 17 residues. Using immunoSEQ multiplex PCR, the repertoire was profiled, and TCRdb retains in-frame clones only, with some absent. The sample has nearly 350,000 clones; 80% to 90% are singletons. These data are taken from a study of blood T cell repertoires in COVID-19. Recruited during active infection, patients (from Seattle) were subsequently followed longitudinally. Sample: peripheral blood. This sequence originates from a woman in her fifties or sixties with COVID-19, enrolled during active disease. The rearrangement uses TRBV21-1 and TRBJ1-4; the D call TRBD1 from the table was never checked on the DNA. TRBV21-1 is classified as a pseudogene. CDR3 sequence (DNA): TGTGCCAGCAGCAAAGTCCCCTCAGGGGCGGTTGATGAAAAACTGTTTTTT. Protein product: CASSKVPSGAVDEKLFF.